This T cell receptor beta chain was obtained from a study of T cells after yellow fever vaccination. This CDR3 is built from 13 residues. V gave up 2 bases and J gave up 4 bases, with 8 bases separating them. Germline CDR1 reads LGHNA; CDR2 reads YSLEER. Note on this clonotype: The antigen is not known.

TCRdb redid the calling of the 5' RACE reads with MiXCR, one entry per CDR3 protein. The sample includes about 630,000 distinct CDR3 sequences, around an eighth of them seen just once. Study-wide findings and caveats: Boosting was followed by the reappearance of most primary-vaccination clones (approximately 97% CD4, about 90% CD8).

Sample: PBMCs, taken on the day of the yellow fever booster vaccination. V is TRBV4-3 and J is TRBJ1-2; D gene unclear. The receptor was derived from a man aged 30 to 39 who received the YFV17D yellow fever vaccine. CDR3 protein: CASSQRLSYGYTF. Here the CDR3 DNA reads TGCGCCAGCAGCCAAAGGCTATCCTATGGCTACACCTTC.